These 14 T cell receptor beta chains share one sample of origin, sequenced in a study of T cells in Graves' hyperthyroidism and ophthalmopathy. Amplified TCR beta CDR3 regions came from RNA transcripts. The HTBI primer set was used in a first-round RT-PCR of the TCR CDR3. TCRdb re-analysed the multiplex PCR reads in MiXCR, keeping a single row per CDR3 protein. The repertoire includes around 610,000 distinct CDR3 sequences, roughly 14% of them detected once, and approximately 4.2% sits in the top ten. The sample consisted of blood. These receptors came from a woman aged 35 to 49 with Graves' ophthalmopathy.

This clonotype has a count of ten or more. This chain joins TRBV19 and TRBJ1-1; 12 bases line up with TRBD1. The CDR3 runs 16 residues. V lost 5 bases, J lost 4 bases, and 8 bases stayed unmatched. Germline lookup yields CDR1 LNHDA and CDR2 SQIVND (reference sequence). The CDR3 reads CASSSSGTGGPTEAFF. Written as DNA, the CDR3 is TGTGCCAGTAGTTCGTCCGGGACAGGGGGCCCCACTGAAGCTTTCTTT. The variable domain in full, with the rest retrieved from reference TRBV19 and TRBJ1-1, is DGGITQSPKYLFRKEGQNVTLSCEQNLNHDAMYWYRQDPGQGLRLIYYSQIVNDFQKGDIAEGYSVSREKKESFPLTVTSAQKNPTAFYLCASSSSGTGGPTEAFFGQGTRLTVV.

This rearrangement joins TRBV28 to TRBJ1-5, with D hard to call. With 5 bases removed from V and 2 bases from J, the gap between germline ends came to 10 bases. This CDR3 spans 14 amino acids. The germline V gene encodes CDR1 MDHEN and CDR2 SYDVKM. The CDR3 loop is CASSKTWGNQPQHF. The CDR3 DNA reads as TGTGCCAGCAGTAAGACGTGGGGCAATCAGCCCCAGCATTTT.

This clonotype was recorded many times. The chain uses TRBV28 and TRBJ1-2; possible D gene TRBD1, 6 bases. V lost 10 bases to trimming and J lost 4 bases, with 25 bases between them. This CDR3 contains 16 residues. CDR1 is MDHEN, CDR2 SYDVKM, per germline. The CDR3 region is CAIQGGASPLLYGYTF. The CDR3 DNA reads as TGTGCCATACAAGGGGGAGCATCCCCGCTCCTCTATGGCTACACCTTC.

This clonotype was observed at least ten times. The chain uses TRBV6-2 or TRBV6-3 and TRBJ1-1; the D is unclear. CDR1 is MNHEY and CDR2 is SVGEGT in the germline V gene. The CDR3 spans 15 residues. V was pared by 2 bases and J by 1 base, with 11 bases between. The CDR3 loop reads CASSYIGPSNTEAFF. The DNA of the CDR3 is TGTGCCAGCAGTTACATTGGTCCCTCGAACACTGAAGCTTTCTTT.

The genes are TRBV28 and TRBJ1-5; D remains ambiguous. This CDR3 is built from 13 residues. CDR1 and CDR2 (germline): MDHEN, SYDVKM. Trimming left V 1 base short and J 6 bases short, with 7 bases between. The CDR3 is CASSLSPVQPQHF. CDR3 sequence (DNA): TGTGCCAGCAGTTTATCCCCAGTTCAGCCCCAGCATTTT.

The gene calls are TRBV18 and TRBJ1-1, with 8 bases lining up with TRBD1. The CDR3 extends over 14 amino acids. J gave up 5 bases and V 3 bases, and 5 bases lay outside the gene matches. Per the germline V gene, CDR1 is KGHSH and CDR2 is LQKENI. The CDR3 nucleotides are TGTGCCAGCTCACCCTCAAGACAGGGGACTGAAGCTTTCTTT. Amino acids: CASSPSRQGTEAFF.

This clonotype has more than one count but fewer than ten. Given a much more abundant clone one base away, this may be a read error. V and J are TRBV6-1 and TRBJ2-7, with TRBD2 matching over 8 bases. The CDR3 is 14 residues long. Germline lookup yields CDR1 MNHNS and CDR2 SASEGT. CDR3 loop: CASSASGSSCEQYF. CDR3 DNA: TGTGCCAGCAGTGCCAGCGGGAGCTCCTGCGAGCAGTACTTC.

This clonotype was seen many times. The genes are TRBV6-5 and TRBJ2-2; D possibly matches TRBD1 or TRBD2 (5 bases each). Trimming stripped 4 bases from V and 8 bases from J, with 11 bases between. Germline CDR1 and CDR2: MNHEY and SVGAGI. This CDR3 has 13 amino acids. The CDR3 spells CASSSGTGGELFF. The DNA of the CDR3 is TGTGCCAGCAGTTCCGGGACGGGTGGGGAGCTGTTTTTT.

This clonotype was found many times. The chain links TRBV28 to TRBJ2-7; 7 bases align to TRBD1. Looked up from germline, CDR1 is MDHEN and CDR2 is SYDVKM. V shed 8 bases and J 6 bases; nucleotides not matched to a gene: 7. This CDR3 is built from 12 residues. CDR3 amino acids: CASRDSSSEQYF. CDR3 DNA: TGTGCCAGCCGGGACAGTTCATCCGAGCAGTACTTC.

V and J are TRBV20-1 and TRBJ2-7; D gene ambiguous. Germline CDR1 and CDR2: DFQATT and SNEGSKA (reference sequence). The CDR3 consists of 13 residues. Trimming stripped 1 base from V and 7 bases from J, with 14 bases between. CDR3 protein: CSARGRLRSEQYF. The CDR3 nucleotides read TGCAGTGCTAGAGGCCGTCTGAGGTCGGAGCAGTACTTC.

This clonotype was seen more than once but under ten times. The chain links TRBV6-1 to TRBJ1-1; 11 bases align to TRBD1. The CDR3 is made up of 18 amino acids. CDR1 and CDR2 from the germline V gene are MNHNS and SASEGT. The ends lost 4 bases at V and 1 base at J; junction bases unmatched: 11. CDR3 sequence: CASSALPGQGGKNTEAFF. The DNA for the CDR3 is TGTGCCAGCAGTGCCCTCCCGGGACAGGGGGGGAAGAACACTGAAGCTTTCTTT.

This clonotype showed up many times. The rearrangement links TRBV12-3 or TRBV12-4 to TRBJ2-7; a weak D match, TRBD2 (5 bases). Trimming took off 1 base at V and 5 bases at J, with 15 bases between the two ends. This CDR3 has 15 residues. CDR3 sequence reads: CASSLGREAGHEQYF. The CDR3 DNA is TGTGCCAGCAGTTTAGGACGCGAGGCGGGTCACGAGCAGTACTTC.

Only a few counts were recorded for this clonotype. This chain connects TRBV7-9 to TRBJ2-7; D is ambiguous. In germline, CDR1 is SEHNR, CDR2 FQNEAQ (reference sequence). This CDR3 has 14 amino acids. V was pared by 1 base and J by 1 base, with 8 bases between. Here the CDR3 reads CASSLVSPSYEQYF. CDR3 nucleotide sequence: TGTGCCAGCAGCTTAGTCTCGCCGTCCTACGAGCAGTACTTC. The full variable domain, in which reference TRBV7-9 and TRBJ2-7 provide the parts outside the CDR3, is DTGVSQNPRHKITKRGQNVTFRCDPISEHNRLYWYRQTLGQGPEFLTYFQNEAQLEKSRLLSDRFSAERPKGSFSTLEIQRTEQGDSAMYLCASSLVSPSYEQYFGPGTRLTVT.

This chain joins TRBV6-2 or TRBV6-3 and TRBJ1-1, with a tentative D call TRBD1 (6 bases). Germline values: CDR1 MNHEY, CDR2 SVGEGT. Trimming took off 4 bases at V and 5 bases at J, with 11 bases between the two ends. The CDR3 extends over 13 amino acids. This chain's CDR3 is CASSWDGQTEAFF. CDR3 in DNA: TGTGCCAGCAGTTGGGACGGACAGACTGAAGCTTTCTTT.